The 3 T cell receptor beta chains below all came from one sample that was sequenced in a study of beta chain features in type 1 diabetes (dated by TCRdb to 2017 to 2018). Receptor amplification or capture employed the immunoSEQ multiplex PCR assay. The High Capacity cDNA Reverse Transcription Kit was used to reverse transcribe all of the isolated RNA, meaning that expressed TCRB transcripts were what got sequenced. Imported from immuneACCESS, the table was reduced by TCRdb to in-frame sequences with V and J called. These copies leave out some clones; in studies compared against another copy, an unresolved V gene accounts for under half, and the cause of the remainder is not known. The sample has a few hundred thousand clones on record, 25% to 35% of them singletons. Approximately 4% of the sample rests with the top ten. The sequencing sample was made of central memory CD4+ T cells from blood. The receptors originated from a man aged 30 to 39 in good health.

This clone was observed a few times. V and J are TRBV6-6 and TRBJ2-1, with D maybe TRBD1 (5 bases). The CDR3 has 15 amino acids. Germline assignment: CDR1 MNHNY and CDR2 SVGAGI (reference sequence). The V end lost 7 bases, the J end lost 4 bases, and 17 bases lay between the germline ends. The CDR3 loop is CASTLMDTKYNEQFF. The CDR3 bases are TGTGCCAGCACCCTGATGGACACCAAATACAATGAGCAGTTCTTC.

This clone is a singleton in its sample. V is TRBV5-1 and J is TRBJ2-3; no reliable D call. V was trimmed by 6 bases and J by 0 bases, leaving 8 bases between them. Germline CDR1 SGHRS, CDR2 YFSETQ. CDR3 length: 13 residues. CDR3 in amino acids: CASTNPSTDTQYF. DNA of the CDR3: TGCGCCAGCACGAACCCCAGCACAGATACGCAGTATTTT.

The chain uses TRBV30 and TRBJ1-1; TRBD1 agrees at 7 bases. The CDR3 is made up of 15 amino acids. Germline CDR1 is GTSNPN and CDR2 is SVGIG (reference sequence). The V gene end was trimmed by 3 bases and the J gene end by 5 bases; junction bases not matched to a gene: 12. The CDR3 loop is CAWSDGRQGITEAFF. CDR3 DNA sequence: TGTGCCTGGAGCGACGGCCGACAGGGTATAACTGAAGCTTTCTTT.